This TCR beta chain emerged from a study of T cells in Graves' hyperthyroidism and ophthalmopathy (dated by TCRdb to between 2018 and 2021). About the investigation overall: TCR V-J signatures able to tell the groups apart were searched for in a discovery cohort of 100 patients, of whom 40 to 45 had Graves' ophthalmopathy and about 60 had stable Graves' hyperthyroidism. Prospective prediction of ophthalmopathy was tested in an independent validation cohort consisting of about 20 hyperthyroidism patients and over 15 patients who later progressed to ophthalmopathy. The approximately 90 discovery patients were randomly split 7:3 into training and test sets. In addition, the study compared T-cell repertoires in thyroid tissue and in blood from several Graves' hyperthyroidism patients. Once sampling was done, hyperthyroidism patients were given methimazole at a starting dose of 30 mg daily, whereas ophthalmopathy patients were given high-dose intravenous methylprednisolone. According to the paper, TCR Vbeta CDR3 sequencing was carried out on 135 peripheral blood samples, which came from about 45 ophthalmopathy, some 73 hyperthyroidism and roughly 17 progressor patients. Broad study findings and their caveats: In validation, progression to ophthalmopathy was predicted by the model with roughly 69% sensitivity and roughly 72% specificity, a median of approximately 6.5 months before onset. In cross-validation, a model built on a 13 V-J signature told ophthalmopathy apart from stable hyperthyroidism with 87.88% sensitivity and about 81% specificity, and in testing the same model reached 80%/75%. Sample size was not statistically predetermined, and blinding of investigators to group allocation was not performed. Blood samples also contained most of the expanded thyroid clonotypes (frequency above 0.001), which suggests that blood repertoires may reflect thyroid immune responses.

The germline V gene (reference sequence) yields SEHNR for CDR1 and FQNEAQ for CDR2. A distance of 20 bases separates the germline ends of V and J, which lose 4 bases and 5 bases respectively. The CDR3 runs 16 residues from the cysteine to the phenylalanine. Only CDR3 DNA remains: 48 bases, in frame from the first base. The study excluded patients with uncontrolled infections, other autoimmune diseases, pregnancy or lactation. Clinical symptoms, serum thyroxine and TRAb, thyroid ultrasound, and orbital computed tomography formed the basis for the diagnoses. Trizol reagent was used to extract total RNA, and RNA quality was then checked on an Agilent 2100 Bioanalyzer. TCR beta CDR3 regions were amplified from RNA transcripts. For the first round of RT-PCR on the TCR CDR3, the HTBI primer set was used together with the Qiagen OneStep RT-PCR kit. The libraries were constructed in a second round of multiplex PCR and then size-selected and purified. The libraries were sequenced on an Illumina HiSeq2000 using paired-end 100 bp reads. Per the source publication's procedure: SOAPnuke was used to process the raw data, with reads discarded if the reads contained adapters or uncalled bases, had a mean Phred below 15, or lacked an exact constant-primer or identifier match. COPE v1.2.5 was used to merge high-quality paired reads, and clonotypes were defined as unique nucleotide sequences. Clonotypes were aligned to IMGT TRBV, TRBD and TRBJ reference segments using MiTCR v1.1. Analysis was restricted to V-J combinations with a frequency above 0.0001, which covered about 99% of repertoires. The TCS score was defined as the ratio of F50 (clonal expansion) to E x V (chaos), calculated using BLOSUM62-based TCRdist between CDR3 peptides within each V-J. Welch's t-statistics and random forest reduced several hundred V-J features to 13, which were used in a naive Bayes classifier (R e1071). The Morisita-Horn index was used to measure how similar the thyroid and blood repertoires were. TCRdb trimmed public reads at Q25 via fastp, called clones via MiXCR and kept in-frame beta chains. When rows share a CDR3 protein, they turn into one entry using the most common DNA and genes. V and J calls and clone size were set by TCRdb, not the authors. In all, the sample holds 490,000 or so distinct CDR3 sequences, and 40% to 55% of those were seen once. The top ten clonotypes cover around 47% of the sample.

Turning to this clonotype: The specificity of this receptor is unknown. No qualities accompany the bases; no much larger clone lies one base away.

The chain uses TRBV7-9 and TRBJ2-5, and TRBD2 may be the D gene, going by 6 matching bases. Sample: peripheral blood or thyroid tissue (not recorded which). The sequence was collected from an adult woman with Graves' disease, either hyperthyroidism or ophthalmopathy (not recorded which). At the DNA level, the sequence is TGTGCCAGCAGCTCGACCCCGGGAGTCGGCGGGGAGACCCAGTACTTC. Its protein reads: CASSSTPGVGGETQYF.